The present TCR beta chain was sequenced within a study of beta chain features in type 1 diabetes. Study-level findings and limits: Across all four CD4+ subsets, people with type 1 diabetes showed modestly shorter TCRB CDR3s. Patients' naive, central memory and regulatory TCRB repertoires appeared more alike than those of healthy donors.

The CDR3 covers 12 residues. V dropped 6 bases and J dropped 9 bases, with 12 bases sitting between them. In germline, CDR1 is SEHNR, CDR2 FQNEAQ (reference sequence). CD45RO/CCR7/CD25/CD127/CD95/CD27 staining was used to isolate CD4+ naive, central memory, regulatory and stem cell-like memory cells by sorting. On this clone itself: The antigen remains unidentified.

Investigators reverse transcribed all isolated RNA, so they sequenced expressed TCRB transcripts. The table came from immunoSEQ multiplex PCR; TCRdb's copy has only in-frame clones and leaves some out. Of fewer than 350,000 clones listed, about 8% are singletons. The chain links TRBV7-9 to TRBJ2-1; a possible D gene is TRBD2 (5 bases). The sequencing input was central memory CD4+ T cells from blood. The receptor was derived from a woman aged 18-29 years in good health. CDR3 nucleotide sequence: TGTGCCAGCAGAGGGTCGAGCGGTGAGCAGTTCTTC. Translating gives CASRGSSGEQFF.